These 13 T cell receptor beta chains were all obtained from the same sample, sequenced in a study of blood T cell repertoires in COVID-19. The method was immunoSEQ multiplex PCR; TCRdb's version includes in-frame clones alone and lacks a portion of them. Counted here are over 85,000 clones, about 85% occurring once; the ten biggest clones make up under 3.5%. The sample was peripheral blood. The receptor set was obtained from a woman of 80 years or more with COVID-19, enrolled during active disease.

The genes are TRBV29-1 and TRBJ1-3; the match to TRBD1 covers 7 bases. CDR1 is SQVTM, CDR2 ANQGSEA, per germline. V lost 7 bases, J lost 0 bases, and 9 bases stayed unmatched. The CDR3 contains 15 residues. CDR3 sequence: CSGLMPGGSGNTIYF. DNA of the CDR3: TGCAGCGGCTTAATGCCAGGGGGCTCTGGAAACACCATATATTTT.

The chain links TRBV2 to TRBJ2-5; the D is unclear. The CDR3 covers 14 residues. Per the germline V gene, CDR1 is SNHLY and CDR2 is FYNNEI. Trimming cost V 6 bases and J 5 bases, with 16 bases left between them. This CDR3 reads CASSLQLFEETQYF. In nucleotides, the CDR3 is TGTGCCAGCAGCCTACAGCTTTTCGAGGAGACCCAGTACTTC.

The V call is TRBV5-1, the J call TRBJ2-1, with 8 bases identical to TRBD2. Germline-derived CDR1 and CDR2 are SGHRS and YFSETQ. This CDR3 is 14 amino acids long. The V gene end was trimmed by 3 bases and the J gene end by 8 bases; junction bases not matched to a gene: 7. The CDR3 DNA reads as TGCGCCAGCAGCTGGCGGGGGGCAGAGGATGAGCAGTTCTTC. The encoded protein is CASSWRGAEDEQFF.

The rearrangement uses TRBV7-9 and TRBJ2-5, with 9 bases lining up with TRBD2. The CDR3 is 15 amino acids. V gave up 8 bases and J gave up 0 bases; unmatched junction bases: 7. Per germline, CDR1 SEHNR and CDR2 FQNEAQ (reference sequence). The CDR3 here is CASSSTSGYQETQYF. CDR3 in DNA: TGTGCCAGCTCTTCCACTAGCGGGTACCAAGAGACCCAGTACTTC. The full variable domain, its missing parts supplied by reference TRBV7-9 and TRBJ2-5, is DTGVSQNPRHKITKRGQNVTFRCDPISEHNRLYWYRQTLGQGPEFLTYFQNEAQLEKSRLLSDRFSAERPKGSFSTLEIQRTEQGDSAMYLCASSSTSGYQETQYFGPGTRLLVL.

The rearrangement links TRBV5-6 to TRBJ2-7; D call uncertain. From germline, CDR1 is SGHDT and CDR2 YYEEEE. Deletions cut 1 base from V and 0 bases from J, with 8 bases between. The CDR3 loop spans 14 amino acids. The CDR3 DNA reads TGTGCCAGCAGCTTGCAAGGCGGCTCCTACGAGCAGTACTTC. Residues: CASSLQGGSYEQYF.

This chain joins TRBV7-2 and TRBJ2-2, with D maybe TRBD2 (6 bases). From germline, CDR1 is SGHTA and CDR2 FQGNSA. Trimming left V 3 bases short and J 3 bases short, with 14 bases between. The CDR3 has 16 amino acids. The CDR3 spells CASSLTVTSYTGELFF. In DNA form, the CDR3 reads TGTGCCAGCAGCTTGACTGTGACTAGTTACACCGGGGAGCTGTTTTTT.

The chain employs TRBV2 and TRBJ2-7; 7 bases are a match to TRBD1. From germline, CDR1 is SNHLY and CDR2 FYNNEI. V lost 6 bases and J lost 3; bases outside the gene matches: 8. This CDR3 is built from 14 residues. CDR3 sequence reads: CASSEQGIFYEQYF. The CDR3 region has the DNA TGTGCCAGCAGCGAACAGGGGATCTTCTACGAGCAGTACTTC.

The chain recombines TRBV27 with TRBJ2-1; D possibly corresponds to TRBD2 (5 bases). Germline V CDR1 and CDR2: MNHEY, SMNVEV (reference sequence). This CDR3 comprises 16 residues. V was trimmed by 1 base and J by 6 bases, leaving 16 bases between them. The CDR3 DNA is TGTGCCAGCAGTTTATTGGTGGGAGTAACCCCCAATGAGCAGTTCTTC. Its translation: CASSLLVGVTPNEQFF.

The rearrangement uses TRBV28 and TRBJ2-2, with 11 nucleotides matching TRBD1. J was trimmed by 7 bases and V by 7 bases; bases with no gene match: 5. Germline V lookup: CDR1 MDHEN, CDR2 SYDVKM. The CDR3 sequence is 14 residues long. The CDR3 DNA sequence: TGTGCCAGCATGGACAGGGGGCATGTCGGGGAGCTGTTTTTT. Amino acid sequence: CASMDRGHVGELFF.

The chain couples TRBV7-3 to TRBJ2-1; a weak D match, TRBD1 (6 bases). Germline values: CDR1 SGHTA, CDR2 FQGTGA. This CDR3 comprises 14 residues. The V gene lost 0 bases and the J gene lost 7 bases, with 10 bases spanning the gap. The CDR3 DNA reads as TGTGCCAGCAGCTTAACCACAGGGCTGAATGAGCAGTTCTTC. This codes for CASSLTTGLNEQFF.

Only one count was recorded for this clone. CDR3: CASSLVSGGADTQYF. The DNA for the CDR3 is TGCGCCAGCAGCTTGGTTTCGGGAGGGGCGGATACGCAGTATTTT. The J gene is TRBJ2-3, the V gene TRBV5-1; 8 nucleotides align to TRBD2. Germline-derived CDR1 and CDR2 are SGHRS and YFSETQ. This CDR3 comprises 15 residues. Germline trimming cut 0 bases from V and 6 bases from J; bases unmatched to any gene: 6.

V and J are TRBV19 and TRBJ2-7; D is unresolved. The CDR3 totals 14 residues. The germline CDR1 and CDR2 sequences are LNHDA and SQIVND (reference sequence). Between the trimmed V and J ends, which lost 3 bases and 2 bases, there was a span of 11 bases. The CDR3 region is CASSISGKAYEQYF. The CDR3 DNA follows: TGTGCCAGTAGTATTTCAGGCAAAGCCTACGAGCAGTACTTC.

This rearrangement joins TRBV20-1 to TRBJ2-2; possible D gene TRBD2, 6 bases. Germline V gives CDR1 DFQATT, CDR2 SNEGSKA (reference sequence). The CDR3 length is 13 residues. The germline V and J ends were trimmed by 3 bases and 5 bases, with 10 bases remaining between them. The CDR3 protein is CSASRRGTGELFF. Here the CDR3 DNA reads TGCAGTGCTAGTCGCCGGGGGACCGGGGAGCTGTTTTTT.